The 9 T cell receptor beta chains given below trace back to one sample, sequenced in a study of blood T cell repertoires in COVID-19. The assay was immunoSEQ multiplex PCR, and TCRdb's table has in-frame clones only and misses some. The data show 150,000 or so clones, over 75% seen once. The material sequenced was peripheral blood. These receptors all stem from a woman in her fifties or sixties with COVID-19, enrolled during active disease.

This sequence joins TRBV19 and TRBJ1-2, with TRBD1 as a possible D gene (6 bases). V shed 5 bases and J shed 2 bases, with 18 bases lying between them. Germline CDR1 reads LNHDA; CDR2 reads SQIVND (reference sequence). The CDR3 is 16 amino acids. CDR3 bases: TGTGCCAGTAGTTCTAACAGGGTAGTGAGAAACTATGGCTACACCTTC. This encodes CASSSNRVVRNYGYTF.

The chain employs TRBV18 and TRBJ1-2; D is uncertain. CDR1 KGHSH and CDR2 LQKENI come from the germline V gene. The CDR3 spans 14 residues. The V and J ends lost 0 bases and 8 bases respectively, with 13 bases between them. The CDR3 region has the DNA TGTGCCAGCTCACCACCGCAGACATACGAAGGCTACACCTTC. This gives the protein CASSPPQTYEGYTF. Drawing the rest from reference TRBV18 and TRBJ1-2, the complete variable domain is NAGVMQNPRHLVRRRGQEARLRCSPMKGHSHVYWYRQLPEEGLKFMVYLQKENIIDESGMPKERFSAEFPKEGPSILRIQQVVRGDSAAYFCASSPPQTYEGYTFGSGTRLTVV.

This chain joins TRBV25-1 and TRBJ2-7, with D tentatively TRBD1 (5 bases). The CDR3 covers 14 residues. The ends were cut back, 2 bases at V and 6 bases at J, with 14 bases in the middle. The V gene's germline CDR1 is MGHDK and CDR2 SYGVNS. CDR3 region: CASSEVAGLGEQYF. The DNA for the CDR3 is TGTGCCAGCAGTGAAGTTGCAGGGCTAGGCGAGCAGTACTTC.

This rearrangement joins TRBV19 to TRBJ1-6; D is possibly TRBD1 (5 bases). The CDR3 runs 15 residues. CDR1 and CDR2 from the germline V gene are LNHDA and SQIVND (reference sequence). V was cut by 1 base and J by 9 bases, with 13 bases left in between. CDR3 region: CASSIARDGGSPLHF. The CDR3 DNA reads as TGTGCCAGTAGTATAGCCAGGGATGGCGGTTCACCCCTCCACTTT.

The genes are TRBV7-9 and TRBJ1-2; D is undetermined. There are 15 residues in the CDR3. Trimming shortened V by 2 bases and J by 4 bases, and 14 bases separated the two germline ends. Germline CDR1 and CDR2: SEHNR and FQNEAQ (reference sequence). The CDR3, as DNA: TGTGCCAGCAGCTTAACCGGCGGCAGCAGCTATGGCTACACCTTC. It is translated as CASSLTGGSSYGYTF.

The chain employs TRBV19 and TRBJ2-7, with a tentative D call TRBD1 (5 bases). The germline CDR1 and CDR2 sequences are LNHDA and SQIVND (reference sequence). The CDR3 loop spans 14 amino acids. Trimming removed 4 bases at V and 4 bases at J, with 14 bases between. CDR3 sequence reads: CASSTRVGEYEQYF. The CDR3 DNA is TGTGCCAGTAGTACCCGGGTAGGGGAATACGAGCAGTACTTC.

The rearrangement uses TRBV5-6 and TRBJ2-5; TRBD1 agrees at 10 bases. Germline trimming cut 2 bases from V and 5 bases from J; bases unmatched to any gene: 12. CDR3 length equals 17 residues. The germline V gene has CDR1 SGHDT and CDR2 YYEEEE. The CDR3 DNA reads TGTGCCAGCAGCTTAGCTGGACAGGGGGGCTTTCCGGAGACCCAGTACTTC. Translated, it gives CASSLAGQGGFPETQYF. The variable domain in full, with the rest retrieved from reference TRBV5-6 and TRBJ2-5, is DAGVTQSPTHLIKTRGQQVTLRCSPKSGHDTVSWYQQALGQGPQFIFQYYEEEERQRGNFPDRFSGHQFPNYSSELNVNALLLGDSALYLCASSLAGQGGFPETQYFGPGTRLLVL.

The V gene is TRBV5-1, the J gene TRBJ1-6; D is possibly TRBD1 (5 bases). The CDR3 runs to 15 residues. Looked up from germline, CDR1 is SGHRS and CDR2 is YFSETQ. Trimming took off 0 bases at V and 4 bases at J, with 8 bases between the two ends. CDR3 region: CASSLGAGYNSPLHF. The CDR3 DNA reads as TGCGCCAGCAGCTTGGGGGCAGGGTATAATTCACCCCTCCACTTT.

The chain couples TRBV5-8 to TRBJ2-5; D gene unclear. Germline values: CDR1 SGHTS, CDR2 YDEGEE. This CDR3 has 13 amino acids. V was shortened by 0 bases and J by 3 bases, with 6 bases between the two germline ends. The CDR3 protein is CASSLAPEETQYF. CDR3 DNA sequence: TGTGCCAGCAGCTTGGCCCCGGAAGAGACCCAGTACTTC.